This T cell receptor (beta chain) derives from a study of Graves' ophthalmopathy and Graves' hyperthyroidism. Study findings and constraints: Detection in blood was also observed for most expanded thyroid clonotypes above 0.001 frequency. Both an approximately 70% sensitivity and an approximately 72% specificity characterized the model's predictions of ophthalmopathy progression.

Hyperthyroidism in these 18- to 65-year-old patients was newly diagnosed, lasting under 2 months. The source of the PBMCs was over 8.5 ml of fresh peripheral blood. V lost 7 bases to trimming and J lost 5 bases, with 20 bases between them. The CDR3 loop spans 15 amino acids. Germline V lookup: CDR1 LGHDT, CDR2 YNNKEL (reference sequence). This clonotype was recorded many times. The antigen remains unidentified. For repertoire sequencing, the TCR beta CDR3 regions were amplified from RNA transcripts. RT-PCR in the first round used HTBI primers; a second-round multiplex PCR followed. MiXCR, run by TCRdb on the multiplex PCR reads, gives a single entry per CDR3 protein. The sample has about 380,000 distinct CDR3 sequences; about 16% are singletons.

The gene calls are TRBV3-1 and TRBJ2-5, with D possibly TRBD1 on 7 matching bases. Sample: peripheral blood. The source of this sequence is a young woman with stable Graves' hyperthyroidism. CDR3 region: CASIPRRGLGETQYF. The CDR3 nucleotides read TGTGCCAGCATCCCAAGGAGGGGGCTTGGGGAGACCCAGTACTTC.